This T cell receptor (beta chain) was documented in a study of control samples from healthy donors and cancer patients. Trimming removed 1 base from V and 4 bases from J; junction bases left unmatched: 5. Per germline, CDR1 SGHTA and CDR2 FQGNSA. The CDR3 runs to 15 residues. Some clones are missing from TCRdb's copy, which holds only in-frame ones; the method was immunoSEQ multiplex PCR. The sample lists 98,000 or so clones, 75% to 85% occurring once. The sample comprised blood. V usage is TRBV7-2 and J usage is TRBJ2-3; 7 bases match TRBD1. The receptor comes from a woman in her twenties or thirties in good health. The chain's CDR3 is CASSLDRGKADTQYF. In DNA, the CDR3 is TGTGCCAGCAGCTTAGACAGGGGTAAGGCAGATACGCAGTATTTT.